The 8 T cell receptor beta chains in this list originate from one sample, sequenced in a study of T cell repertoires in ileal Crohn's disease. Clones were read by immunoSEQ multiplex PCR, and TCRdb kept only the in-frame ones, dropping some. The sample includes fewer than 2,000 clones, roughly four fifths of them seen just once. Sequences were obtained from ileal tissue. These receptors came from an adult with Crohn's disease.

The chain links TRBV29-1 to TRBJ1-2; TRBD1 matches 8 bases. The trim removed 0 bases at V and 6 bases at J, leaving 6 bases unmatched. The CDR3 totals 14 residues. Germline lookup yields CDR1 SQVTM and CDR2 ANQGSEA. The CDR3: CSVEEIGTGNGYTF. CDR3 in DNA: TGCAGCGTTGAAGAAATCGGGACAGGTAATGGCTACACCTTC.

The CDR3 protein is CASGSGGRQETQYF. In nucleotides, the CDR3 is TGTGCCAGCGGATCGGGGGGGCGGCAAGAGACCCAGTACTTC. This chain uses TRBV28 with TRBJ2-5; TRBD2 matches 8 bases. Germline assignment: CDR1 MDHEN and CDR2 SYDVKM. The CDR3 is 14 residues long. Losses at the gene ends were 8 bases for V and 2 bases for J; bases not matched to a gene: 7.

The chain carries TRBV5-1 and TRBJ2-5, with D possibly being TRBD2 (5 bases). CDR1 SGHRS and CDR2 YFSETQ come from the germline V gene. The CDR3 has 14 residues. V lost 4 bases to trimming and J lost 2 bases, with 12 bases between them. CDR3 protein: CASSVGSPQETQYF. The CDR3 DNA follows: TGCGCCAGCAGCGTAGGGAGCCCTCAAGAGACCCAGTACTTC.

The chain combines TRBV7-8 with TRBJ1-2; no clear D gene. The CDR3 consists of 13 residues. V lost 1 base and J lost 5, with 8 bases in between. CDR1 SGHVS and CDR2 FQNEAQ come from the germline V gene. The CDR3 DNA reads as TGTGCCAGCAGCTTAGGGCGGAATTATGGCTACACCTTC. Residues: CASSLGRNYGYTF.

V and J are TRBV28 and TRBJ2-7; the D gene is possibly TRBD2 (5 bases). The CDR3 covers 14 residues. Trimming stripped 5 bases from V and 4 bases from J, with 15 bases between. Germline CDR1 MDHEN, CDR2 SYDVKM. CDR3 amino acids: CASSVREIKYEQYF. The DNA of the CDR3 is TGTGCCAGCAGTGTAAGGGAGATTAAATACGAGCAGTACTTC.

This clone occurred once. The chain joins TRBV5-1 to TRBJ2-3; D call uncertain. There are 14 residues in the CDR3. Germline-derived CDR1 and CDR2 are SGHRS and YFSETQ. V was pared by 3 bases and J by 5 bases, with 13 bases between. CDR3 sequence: CASSWKATEDTQYF. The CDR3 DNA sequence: TGCGCCAGCAGCTGGAAGGCCACAGAAGATACGCAGTATTTT.

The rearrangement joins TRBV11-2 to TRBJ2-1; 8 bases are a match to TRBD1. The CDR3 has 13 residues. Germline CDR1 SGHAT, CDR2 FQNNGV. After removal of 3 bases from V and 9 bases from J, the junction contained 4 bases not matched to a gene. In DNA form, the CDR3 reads TGTGCCAGCAGCTTTCAGGGGGCCGGTGAGCAGTTCTTC. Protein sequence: CASSFQGAGEQFF.

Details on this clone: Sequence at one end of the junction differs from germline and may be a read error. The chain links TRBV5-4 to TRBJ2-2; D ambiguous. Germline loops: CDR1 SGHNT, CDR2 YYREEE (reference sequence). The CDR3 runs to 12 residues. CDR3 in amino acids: CASSLNSGELFF. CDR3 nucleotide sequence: TGTGCCAGCAGCTTGAACTCCGGGGAGCTGTTTTTT.